This TCR beta chain comes out of a study of blood T cell repertoires in COVID-19. At the level of the study: Acute-phase and convalescent COVID-19 samples originated in the United States, Italy and Spain. T cells, B-cell-depleted T cells, or PBMCs supplied cDNA or gDNA.

This clone appeared a single time. In the authors' methods: Estimates of nucleated cell counts were drawn from the amplification of reference gene primers. TCRdb keeps only in-frame clones here, not all; method: immunoSEQ multiplex PCR. V and J calls and clone size are given by that table; D and trimming were obtained from the DNA. The sample has 130,000 or so clones; less than 85% are singletons. V trimming: 0 bases; J trimming: 8 bases; junction bases outside the gene matches: 5. Germline V CDR1 and CDR2: MNHEY, SVGAGI. CDR3 length equals 15 residues. The chain is built from TRBV6-5 and TRBJ1-2, with 11 positions matching TRBD1. Specimen: peripheral blood. The receptor was isolated from an elderly woman with acute or convalescent COVID-19. Written as DNA, the CDR3 is TGTGCCAGCAGTTACTCGGGGACAGGGGGAAACGGCTACACCTTC. It yields the protein CASSYSGTGGNGYTF.